A selection of T cell receptor beta chains follows, all from one sample in a study of blood T cell repertoires in COVID-19. Profiling relied on immunoSEQ multiplex PCR, and the TCRdb table lists in-frame clones only, not all of them. The table has a few hundred thousand clones, around 91% seen once. Input material: PBMCs or T cells enriched from blood (not recorded which). These receptors were taken from a man in his thirties or forties who had recovered from COVID-19. CDR3s include the opening cysteine and the closing phenylalanine or tryptophan. Fields, in order: D gene, clone size, J gene, V gene, CDR3 protein, CDR3 DNA. A D gene is named only where the DNA matches it firmly. Clone sizes are given selectively: once, few, many, or a class where the clone is expanded.

D: TRBD2; size: once; J: TRBJ2-4; V: TRBV7-9; CDR3: CASRSELAGEAKNIQYF; DNA: TGTGCCAGCAGGTCCGAACTAGCGGGAGAAGCCAAAAACATTCAGTACTTC
D: TRBD1; size: NA; J: TRBJ1-3; V: TRBV19; CDR3: CASSRQGEVGNTIYF; DNA: TGTGCCAGTAGCCGACAGGGGGAGGTTGGAAACACCATATATTTT
D: TRBD1; size: NA; J: TRBJ1-2; V: TRBV24-1; CDR3: CATSDPQGLYGYTF; DNA: TGTGCCACCAGTGACCCACAGGGGCTCTATGGCTACACCTTC
D: NA; size: NA; J: TRBJ1-1; V: TRBV30; CDR3: CAWGRGNTEAFF; DNA: TGTGCCTGGGGGAGAGGGAACACTGAAGCTTTCTTT
D: NA; size: NA; J: TRBJ1-1; V: TRBV5-3; CDR3: CARSLARSPHSEAFF; DNA: TGTGCCAGAAGCTTGGCCAGGTCACCACACTCAGAAGCTTTCTTT
D: NA; size: NA; J: TRBJ2-5; V: TRBV27; CDR3: CASSLYPAVRETQYF; DNA: TGTGCCAGCAGTTTATACCCAGCGGTTCGGGAGACCCAGTACTTC
D: NA; size: NA; J: TRBJ1-4; V: TRBV3-1/TRBV3-2; CDR3: CASSQAGQLGRGEKLFF; DNA: TGTGCCAGCAGCCAAGCAGGACAATTGGGCCGAGGTGAAAAACTGTTTTTT
D: NA; size: once; J: TRBJ2-7; V: TRBV9; CDR3: CASSPRTISSYEQYF; DNA: TGTGCCAGCAGCCCTCGGACTATAAGCTCCTACGAGCAGTACTTC
D: NA; size: NA; J: TRBJ1-4; V: TRBV28; CDR3: CASSFQVPGGEKLFF; DNA: TGTGCCAGCAGTTTCCAGGTGCCGGGAGGGGAAAAACTGTTTTTT
D: NA; size: NA; J: TRBJ1-3; V: TRBV7-5; CDR3: CVRSPWTGSGNTIYF; DNA: TGTGTCAGAAGCCCCTGGACAGGCTCTGGAAACACCATATATTTT
D: TRBD2; size: NA; J: TRBJ2-3; V: TRBV10-3; CDR3: CATSTLAGDTDTQYF; DNA: TGTGCCACCTCCACCCTAGCGGGGGACACAGATACGCAGTATTTT
D: TRBD2; size: NA; J: TRBJ2-2; V: TRBV24-1; CDR3: CATSDPRGGGVNTGELFF; DNA: TGTGCCACCAGTGACCCACGCGGGGGGGGCGTTAACACCGGGGAGCTGTTTTTT
D: TRBD2; size: NA; J: TRBJ2-1; V: TRBV7-2; CDR3: CASSLGIAGMINEQFF; DNA: TGTGCCAGCAGCTTAGGTATAGCGGGAATGATCAATGAGCAGTTCTTC
D: NA; size: NA; J: TRBJ2-1; V: TRBV7-9; CDR3: CASSFTGDNEQFF; DNA: TGTGCCAGCAGCTTTACGGGGGACAATGAGCAGTTCTTC
D: NA; size: NA; J: TRBJ1-1; V: TRBV18; CDR3: CASSPDRLNTEAFF; DNA: TGTGCCAGCTCACCAGACAGGCTGAACACTGAAGCTTTCTTT
D: TRBD1; size: NA; J: TRBJ1-4; V: TRBV19; CDR3: CASSPTDRANEKLFF; DNA: TGTGCCAGTAGTCCCACGGACAGGGCCAATGAAAAACTGTTTTTT
D: NA; size: once; J: TRBJ1-2; V: TRBV27; CDR3: CASSPLGRNYGYTF; DNA: TGTGCCAGCAGTCCCCTCGGCAGGAACTATGGCTACACCTTC
D: NA; size: once; J: TRBJ2-7; V: TRBV28; CDR3: CASSLGHLRDSSYEQYF; DNA: TGTGCCAGCAGTCTTGGCCACCTCCGGGACTCCTCCTACGAGCAGTACTTC
D: NA; size: NA; J: TRBJ2-7; V: TRBV7-9; CDR3: CASSPPGVSREQYF; DNA: TGTGCCAGCAGTCCCCCGGGGGTAAGTCGCGAGCAGTACTTC
D: TRBD1; size: NA; J: TRBJ2-1; V: TRBV19; CDR3: CASSWTGEDNEQFF; DNA: TGTGCCAGTAGTTGGACAGGGGAGGACAATGAGCAGTTCTTC
D: NA; size: NA; J: TRBJ2-3; V: TRBV3-1/TRBV3-2; CDR3: CASSQVWQGQGPDTQYF; DNA: TGTGCCAGCAGCCAAGTTTGGCAGGGCCAGGGTCCAGATACGCAGTATTTT
D: TRBD1; size: NA; J: TRBJ1-3; V: TRBV5-1; CDR3: CASSPGQETGNTIYF; DNA: TGCGCCAGCTCCCCGGGACAGGAAACTGGAAACACCATATATTTT
D: TRBD1; size: NA; J: TRBJ2-7; V: TRBV27; CDR3: CASSFTGTGQYEQYF; DNA: TGTGCCAGCAGTTTCACCGGGACAGGGCAATACGAGCAGTACTTC
D: TRBD2; size: NA; J: TRBJ2-3; V: TRBV7-3; CDR3: CASSLSGRALGGTDTQYF; DNA: TGTGCCAGCAGCTTAAGCGGGAGGGCCCTCGGTGGCACAGATACGCAGTATTTT
D: TRBD2; size: NA; J: TRBJ2-7; V: TRBV28; CDR3: CASSSVAGGLYEQYF; DNA: TGTGCCAGCAGTTCCGTAGCGGGAGGCCTTTACGAGCAGTACTTC
D: TRBD1; size: NA; J: TRBJ1-5; V: TRBV6-6; CDR3: CASSRDREGSQPQHF; DNA: TGTGCCAGCAGCCGGGACAGGGAAGGCAGTCAGCCCCAGCATTTT
D: NA; size: NA; J: TRBJ1-2; V: TRBV30; CDR3: CAWNREFRGYTF; DNA: TGTGCCTGGAATAGGGAGTTCCGTGGCTACACCTTC
D: TRBD1; size: NA; J: TRBJ2-7; V: TRBV30; CDR3: CAWTGTGNEQYF; DNA: TGTGCCTGGACGGGGACAGGAAACGAGCAGTACTTC
D: NA; size: once; J: TRBJ2-7; V: TRBV18; CDR3: CASSTFTTRDEQYF; DNA: TGTGCCAGCTCAACCTTTACGACAAGAGACGAGCAGTACTTC
D: NA; size: few; J: TRBJ1-1; V: TRBV5-1; CDR3: CASSPGGLVTEAFF; DNA: TGCGCCAGCAGCCCGGGGGGACTGGTCACTGAAGCTTTCTTT
D: TRBD2; size: once; J: TRBJ2-2; V: TRBV29-1; CDR3: CSASTSGVNTGELFF; DNA: TGCAGCGCGAGTACTAGCGGGGTAAACACCGGGGAGCTGTTTTTT
D: TRBD1; size: NA; J: TRBJ2-1; V: TRBV4-1; CDR3: CASSQGTGVEWYNEQFF; DNA: TGCGCCAGCAGCCAGGGAACAGGGGTGGAGTGGTACAATGAGCAGTTCTTC
D: TRBD2; size: NA; J: TRBJ2-5; V: TRBV27; CDR3: CASSLFWTSGEYQETQYF; DNA: TGTGCCAGCAGTTTATTCTGGACTAGCGGGGAGTACCAAGAGACCCAGTACTTC
D: NA; size: NA; J: TRBJ1-1; V: TRBV6-6; CDR3: CASSYFPTQSNTEAFF; DNA: TGTGCCAGCAGTTACTTTCCAACACAGAGCAACACTGAAGCTTTCTTT
D: TRBD1; size: NA; J: TRBJ1-6; V: TRBV7-8; CDR3: CASSLGLGTGTSPLHF; DNA: TGTGCCAGCAGCTTAGGGTTGGGGACAGGCACTTCACCCCTCCACTTT
D: TRBD2; size: NA; J: TRBJ2-1; V: TRBV27; CDR3: CASRTSGGMDEQFF; DNA: TGTGCCAGCAGAACTAGCGGCGGGATGGATGAGCAGTTCTTC
D: TRBD2; size: NA; J: TRBJ2-2; V: TRBV2; CDR3: CASSDLVLAASEELFF; DNA: TGTGCCAGCAGTGATTTAGTGCTAGCGGCCTCCGAGGAGCTGTTTTTT